This T cell receptor beta chain was retrieved from a study of T cell changes during pregnancy in multiple sclerosis. The method was immunoSEQ multiplex PCR; TCRdb's version includes in-frame clones alone and lacks a portion of them. The sample has around 95,000 clones; over 85% are singletons. Sample: peripheral blood, taken after pregnancy. The receptor comes from a female donor in good health, enrolled as a control in a pregnancy study.

The CDR3 loop is CASSLGGEMHDEAFF. CDR3 sequence (DNA): TGTGCCAGCAGTCTGGGGGGGGAAATGCATGATGAAGCTTTCTTT. The chain combines TRBV27 with TRBJ1-1; D perhaps matches TRBD1 (5 bases). CDR3 length: 15 residues. Trimming took off 5 bases at V and 7 bases at J, with 20 bases between the two ends. From germline, CDR1 is MNHEY and CDR2 SMNVEV (reference sequence).